This T cell receptor beta chain was profiled in a study of identical twins. TCRdb processed the 5' RACE reads anew with MiXCR; each CDR3 protein has one entry. The data contain about 890,000 distinct CDR3 sequences, approximately 13% of them singletons. This clonotype was detected ten times or more. The data were also submitted as part of a second study, on yellow fever vaccine responses in identical twins. That paper states: Convergence reportedly seemed to mark part of the twins' vaccine T cell response, with personalization marking the rest.

Material: PBMCs. This TCR was sampled from a woman between 18 and 29 years old in good health.

DNA for the CDR3: TGTGCCAGCAGCCAAGGTTACGGGGCCAACCCTTTTAAGCGTCCCCTCCACTTT. Residues: CASSQGYGANPFKRPLHF. The genes are TRBV3-1 and TRBJ1-6, with D possibly TRBD1 on 5 matching bases. Germline V gives CDR1 LGHDT, CDR2 YNNKEL (reference sequence). V lost 1 base, J lost 13 bases, and 26 bases lay in between. The CDR3 is 18 residues long.